Described below is a single T cell receptor (beta chain) sequence and its context. This sample is drawn from a study of a mutant IDH1 vaccine in newly diagnosed glioma. Across the study: Treated patients comprised about 62% males and about 40% females, mean age around 40 years. Patients were pretreated with radiotherapy, temozolomide, or both, mostly both.

Time point denoted: baseline, week 1 (first vaccination visit). Treatment noted: pre-vaccination baseline after standard-of-care therapy. This CDR3 contains 15 residues. The germline V gene encodes CDR1 LGHNA and CDR2 YNFKEQ. V was shortened by 1 base and J by 8 bases, with 15 bases between the two germline ends. Profiling relied on immunoSEQ multiplex PCR, and the TCRdb table lists in-frame clones only, not all of them. The sample carries some 100,000 clones, roughly 80% recorded once. The gene calls are TRBV4-2 and TRBJ2-1, with D uncertain. Here the sequenced sample was PBMCs, taken from a glioma patient treated with radiotherapy, temozolomide or both. This clonotype was sampled from a woman in her forties or fifties with glioma. The CDR3 region is CASSQGPLVVDEQFF. CDR3 DNA sequence: TGTGCCAGCAGCCAAGGGCCCCTGGTGGTAGATGAGCAGTTCTTC.